This TCR beta chain originates from a study of patients and donors after allogeneic stem cell transplantation. A single record per CDR3 protein comes from TCRdb applying MiXCR to the RT-PCR reads. The repertoire has about a million distinct CDR3 sequences, approximately 19% of them found once; the top ten carry 5% to 7.5%. The V gene end was trimmed by 4 bases and the J gene end by 3 bases; junction bases not matched to a gene: 3. This CDR3 has 15 residues. Germline V gene data show CDR1 as SGHKS and CDR2 as YYEKEE (reference sequence). This clonotype was observed a handful of times. Sequenced input: blood, either unsorted or a sorted T cell fraction (not recorded which). The V call is TRBV5-5, the J call TRBJ2-5; 13 positions match TRBD2. The receptor's source is a human donor who was either an allogeneic HSCT recipient or a stem cell or donor lymphocyte infusion donor (not recorded which). It is not recorded whose cells these are; they may come from a transplant donor. The CDR3 coding sequence is TGTGCCAGCAGCGACGGACTAGCGGGAGAAGAGACCCAGTACTTC. Encoded protein: CASSDGLAGEETQYF.